The next 26 T cell receptor beta chains were all read from a single sample in a study of PD-1 blockade in mismatch repair-deficient tumors. The protocol was immunoSEQ multiplex PCR, while the TCRdb copy is restricted to in-frame clones and leaves out a portion. The data contain roughly 50,000 clones, roughly three quarters of them singletons. The starting material was peripheral blood, obtained 4 weeks after starting pembrolizumab. All receptors derive from an adult with mismatch repair-deficient cancer.

This chain links TRBV2 with TRBJ2-3; 12 bases align to TRBD1. V trimming: 5 bases; J trimming: 3 bases; junction bases outside the gene matches: 9. Germline-derived CDR1 and CDR2 are SNHLY and FYNNEI. The CDR3 sequence is 17 residues long. Here the CDR3 DNA reads TGTGCCAGCAGTAAGGAGGGACAGGGGGCGAGGACAGATACGCAGTATTTT. Residues: CASSKEGQGARTDTQYF.

J is TRBJ2-5 and V is TRBV6-5; 9 bases map to TRBD2. J lost 5 bases, V lost 6 bases, and 4 bases had no gene match. The CDR3 covers 13 residues. Germline V lookup: CDR1 MNHEY, CDR2 SVGAGI. The CDR3, as DNA: TGTGCCAGCAGCGCGGGAGGGCCGGAGACCCAGTACTTC. Amino acids: CASSAGGPETQYF.

This chain joins TRBV27 and TRBJ2-3; the D gene is possibly TRBD1 (5 bases). CDR1 is MNHEY and CDR2 is SMNVEV in the germline V gene (reference sequence). V lost 2 bases, J lost 5 bases, and 8 bases lay in between. This CDR3 spans 13 amino acids. The CDR3 region has the DNA TGTGCCAGCAGTTTACCAGGGAAAGATACGCAGTATTTT. This codes for CASSLPGKDTQYF.

This chain connects TRBV11-2 to TRBJ2-1; TRBD2 aligns across 9 bases. Unmatched junction bases numbered 10, after V lost 1 base and J lost 0 bases. Germline CDR1 SGHAT, CDR2 FQNNGV. There are 19 residues in the CDR3. The CDR3 sequence: CASSLAASGAMSSYNEQFF. In nucleotides, the CDR3 is TGTGCCAGCAGCTTAGCGGCTAGCGGGGCCATGAGCTCCTACAATGAGCAGTTCTTC.

The chain joins TRBV4-1 to TRBJ2-1; D gene unclear. Per the germline V gene, CDR1 is MGHRA and CDR2 is YSYEKL. V lost 4 bases, J lost 7 bases, and 11 bases lay in between. This CDR3 has 13 residues. This CDR3 reads CASSLSRWNEQFF. CDR3 nucleotide sequence: TGCGCCAGCAGCCTGAGCCGGTGGAATGAGCAGTTCTTC.

This clone was seen a handful of times. J is TRBJ1-1 and V is TRBV9; weak D call: TRBD1 (5 bases). This CDR3 comprises 15 residues. Between the trimmed V and J ends, which lost 0 bases and 1 base, there was a span of 10 bases. CDR1 is SGDLS, CDR2 YYNGEE, per germline. Here the CDR3 DNA reads TGTGCCAGCAGCGTAGCGGTGGGGCCGAACACTGAAGCTTTCTTT. It codes for CASSVAVGPNTEAFF.

The gene calls are TRBV18 and TRBJ2-1; D unresolved. Trimming cost V 3 bases and J 4 bases, with 7 bases left between them. CDR1 KGHSH and CDR2 LQKENI come from the germline V gene. The CDR3 sequence is 13 residues long. The CDR3 nucleotides are TGTGCCAGCTCACCCCGCGAGTACAATGAGCAGTTCTTC. Its protein product is CASSPREYNEQFF.

The chain is built from TRBV5-6 and TRBJ1-5; D unclear. Trimming took 3 bases from V and 5 from J, leaving 6 bases between them. The CDR3 sequence is 12 residues long. The germline V gene has CDR1 SGHDT and CDR2 YYEEEE. The DNA of the CDR3 is TGTGCCAGCAGCTCCAACCATCAGCCCCAGCATTTT. Translated, it gives CASSSNHQPQHF.

This clone was detected only a few times. The chain carries TRBV4-3 and TRBJ2-7, with 10 positions matching TRBD2. Germline trimming cut 0 bases from V and 3 bases from J; bases unmatched to any gene: 2. This CDR3 has 15 amino acids. From germline, CDR1 is LGHNA and CDR2 YSLEER. The CDR3 sequence: CASSQEEREGYEQYF. The CDR3 region has the DNA TGCGCCAGCAGCCAAGAGGAGCGGGAGGGCTACGAGCAGTACTTC.

The chain has TRBV7-6 and TRBJ2-2; no clear D. Trimming stripped 4 bases from V and 3 bases from J, with 3 bases between. Germline loops: CDR1 SGHVS, CDR2 FNYEAQ. The CDR3 is made up of 12 amino acids. The CDR3 region is CASSSYTGELFF. The CDR3 nucleotides read TGTGCCAGCAGCTCCTACACCGGGGAGCTGTTTTTT. Full variable domain (remainder filled in from reference TRBV7-6 and TRBJ2-2): GAGVSQSPRYKVTKRGQDVALRCDPISGHVSLYWYRQALGQGPEFLTYFNYEAQQDKSGLPNDRFSAERPEGSISTLTIQRTEQRDSAMYRCASSSYTGELFFGEGSRLTVL.

The chain couples TRBV6-5 to TRBJ2-5, with 8 positions matching TRBD1. V shed 6 bases, J shed 5 bases, and the junction held 5 bases outside the gene matches. Germline-derived CDR1 and CDR2 are MNHEY and SVGAGI. The CDR3 runs 13 residues. CDR3 bases: TGTGCCAGCAGGTCAGGGGGCCTGGAGACCCAGTACTTC. Its protein product is CASRSGGLETQYF.

The chain carries TRBV5-6 and TRBJ1-5; D may be TRBD1 (5 bases). CDR3 length: 14 amino acids. Trimming cost V 1 base and J 3 bases, with 8 bases left between them. Germline CDR1 SGHDT, CDR2 YYEEEE. The CDR3 protein is CASSLRQYNQPQHF. The CDR3 region has the DNA TGTGCCAGCAGCTTGAGACAGTACAATCAGCCCCAGCATTTT.

This clone has only one observation. This chain connects TRBV28 to TRBJ1-2; a weak D match, TRBD1 (6 bases). Trimming took 7 bases from V and 8 from J, leaving 23 bases between them. Germline values: CDR1 MDHEN, CDR2 SYDVKM. The CDR3 consists of 15 residues. This chain's CDR3 is CASTTPWGQGRGYTF. In nucleotides, the CDR3 is TGTGCCAGCACTACCCCTTGGGGACAAGGAAGGGGCTACACCTTC.

The chain joins TRBV10-1 to TRBJ2-2, with TRBD2 identical over 8 bases. Germline V gives CDR1 WNHNN, CDR2 SYGVQD (reference sequence). The length of the CDR3 is 17 residues. Unmatched junction bases numbered 14, after V lost 5 bases and J lost 6 bases. The CDR3 bases are TGCGCCAGCAGTCTTCACGGGAGGGTAGGAGAGGCCGGGGAGCTGTTTTTT. Translating it yields CASSLHGRVGEAGELFF.

The chain recombines TRBV28 with TRBJ2-5; 7 bases map to TRBD2. Trimming at V came to 5 bases and at J to 3 bases, leaving 6 bases not matched to a gene. The germline V gene has CDR1 MDHEN and CDR2 SYDVKM. This CDR3 has 14 residues. The CDR3: CASSPTSAEETQYF. The CDR3 DNA reads TGTGCCAGCAGTCCAACTAGCGCAGAAGAGACCCAGTACTTC.

The J gene is TRBJ1-2, the V gene TRBV9; tentatively, D is TRBD1 (5 bases). CDR1 is SGDLS, CDR2 YYNGEE, per germline. Trimming shortened V by 2 bases and J by 3 bases, and 8 bases separated the two germline ends. The CDR3 contains 13 residues. CDR3 coding DNA: TGTGCCAGCAGCGTCGGGACGGACTATGGCTACACCTTC. Amino acids: CASSVGTDYGYTF.

V usage is TRBV27 and J usage is TRBJ2-7; a weak D match, TRBD2 (5 bases). The CDR3 runs to 14 residues. Germline V gene sequence: CDR1 MNHEY, CDR2 SMNVEV (reference sequence). Between the trimmed V and J ends, which lost 5 bases and 3 bases, there was a span of 14 bases. The CDR3 spells CASSLFIEGYEQYF. The DNA for the CDR3 is TGTGCCAGCAGTCTGTTTATAGAGGGCTACGAGCAGTACTTC.

The genes are TRBV9 and TRBJ1-1; TRBD1 matches at 7 bases. Germline loops: CDR1 SGDLS, CDR2 YYNGEE. J lost 10 bases, V lost 0 bases, and 3 bases had no gene match. The CDR3 has 12 residues. The CDR3 nucleotides are TGTGCCAGCAGCGTAGGGGACAGTAGAGCTTTCTTT. It translates to CASSVGDSRAFF.

CDR3 loop: CASSQESPWADSHEQYF. CDR3 nucleotides: TGTGCCAGCAGCCAAGAATCCCCCTGGGCAGACTCTCACGAGCAGTACTTC. The genes are TRBV14 and TRBJ2-7, with D unclear. Germline assignment: CDR1 SGHDN and CDR2 FVKESK. The CDR3 runs 17 residues. Between the trimmed V and J ends, which lost 0 bases and 5 bases, there was a span of 20 bases.

J is TRBJ1-2 and V is TRBV9; D perhaps matches TRBD1 (6 bases). CDR3 size: 15 residues. Trimming took off 3 bases at V and 4 bases at J, with 16 bases between the two ends. Germline CDR1 SGDLS, CDR2 YYNGEE. CDR3 amino acids: CASSASGDRLYGYTF. DNA for the CDR3: TGTGCCAGCAGCGCGTCAGGGGACCGCCTCTATGGCTACACCTTC. Complete variable domain (other parts from reference TRBV9 and TRBJ1-2): DSGVTQTPKHLITATGQRVTLRCSPRSGDLSVYWYQQSLDQGLQFLIQYYNGEERAKGNILERFSAQQFPDLHSELNLSSLELGDSALYFCASSASGDRLYGYTFGSGTRLTVV.

The chain is built from TRBV29-1 and TRBJ1-1; D not resolved. Trimming pared 4 bases from V and 1 base from J, leaving 16 bases between. CDR1 is SQVTM, CDR2 ANQGSEA, per germline. The CDR3 has 15 amino acids. CDR3 nucleotides: TGCAGCGTTGCTCCCCGACGGGTATCGAACACTGAAGCTTTCTTT. It encodes CSVAPRRVSNTEAFF.

This clone occurred a few times. The conserved phenylalanine or tryptophan is not found at the CDR3 terminus, so this likely reflects a read error. Because the CDR3's place on the DNA is in doubt, the DNA is left out and the CDR3 is given as listed by TCRdb. V usage is TRBV2 and J usage is TRBJ1-2. A total of 12 residues make up the CDR3, ends included. Germline CDR1 is SNHLY and CDR2 is FYNNEI. The chain's CDR3 is CASSDDTSGAAL.

This clone was found once. The CDR3 sequence: CACGPASYEQYF. CDR3 nucleotide sequence: TGTGCCTGCGGGCCCGCTTCCTACGAGCAGTACTTC. The V call is TRBV7-2, the J call TRBJ2-7; tentatively, D is TRBD2 (5 bases). Germline V gives CDR1 SGHTA, CDR2 FQGNSA. This CDR3 comprises 12 residues. Trimming took 11 bases from V and 1 from J, leaving 12 bases between them.

The chain recombines TRBV6-6 with TRBJ1-1; 11 positions agree with TRBD1. V gave up 5 bases and J gave up 5 bases; unmatched junction bases: 7. CDR1 is MNHNY and CDR2 is SVGAGI in the germline V gene (reference sequence). This CDR3 contains 15 residues. Here the CDR3 reads CASSLQDRGLTEAFF. In DNA, the CDR3 is TGTGCCAGCAGTCTTCAGGACAGGGGGCTTACTGAAGCTTTCTTT.

The chain employs TRBV9 and TRBJ2-1, with a possible D match to TRBD2 (7 bases). Trimming pared 4 bases from V and 6 bases from J, leaving 17 bases between. Germline V gives CDR1 SGDLS, CDR2 YYNGEE. This CDR3 spans 15 amino acids. The CDR3 DNA is TGTGCCAGCAGCCGCGCGGGGGCTAATATCAATGAGCAGTTCTTC. Amino acid sequence: CASSRAGANINEQFF.

This clone was detected only a few times. The gene calls are TRBV4-3 and TRBJ2-3; D not certain. CDR1 is LGHNA, CDR2 YSLEER, per germline. This CDR3 region has 14 residues. The germline V and J ends were trimmed by 0 bases and 4 bases, with 8 bases remaining between them. The CDR3: CASSQELGSDTQYF. In nucleotides, the CDR3 is TGCGCCAGCAGCCAAGAGCTTGGGTCAGATACGCAGTATTTT.